One and the same sample provided the 17 T cell receptor beta chains below, sequenced in a study of OX40 agonist ivuxolimab in advanced cancers. Library preparation employed the immunoSEQ multiplex PCR assay. Drawn from immuneACCESS, this table holds only the in-frame rearrangements with V and J called that TCRdb kept. Clones are partly lost; checked studies trace under half to an unresolved V gene and leave the rest unexplained. The sample table holds 75,000 to 100,000 clones, of which roughly 80% were seen once. The top ten clones comprise roughly 5.8% of the sample. The material was CD4+ or CD8+ T cells sorted from blood, obtained in a trial of the OX40 agonist ivuxolimab. The receptors stem from an adult with an advanced solid tumor such as melanoma, head and neck, liver or kidney cancer.

The genes are TRBV10-3 and TRBJ1-2; D remains ambiguous. V was trimmed by 2 bases and J by 8 bases, leaving 9 bases between them. Germline V gene sequence: CDR1 ENHRY, CDR2 SYGVKD. The CDR3 runs 12 residues. CDR3 sequence (DNA): TGTGCCATCAGTGAGCAGCCCGGGGGCTACACCTTC. Translated: CAISEQPGGYTF.

This clone was observed a handful of times. The chain employs TRBV7-3 and TRBJ2-1, with D hard to call. This CDR3 is built from 13 residues. Deletions cut 5 bases from V and 2 bases from J, with 7 bases between. Germline CDR1 reads SGHTA; CDR2 reads FQGTGA. CDR3 loop: CASSRQAYNEQFF. The CDR3 nucleotides read TGTGCCAGCAGCCGTCAAGCCTACAATGAGCAGTTCTTC.

This chain uses TRBV11-2 with TRBJ1-2, with D possibly TRBD1 on 5 matching bases. The germline V gene has CDR1 SGHAT and CDR2 FQNNGV. This CDR3 comprises 13 residues. V dropped 1 base and J dropped 5 bases, with 8 bases sitting between them. The CDR3 nucleotides read TGTGCCAGCAGCTTAGGGGGGGTGTATGGCTACACCTTC. This gives the protein CASSLGGVYGYTF.

This clone was seen more than once but under ten times. The chain joins TRBV7-2 to TRBJ1-2; a weak D match, TRBD1 (6 bases). Germline V CDR1 and CDR2: SGHTA, FQGNSA. V was cut by 5 bases and J by 10 bases, with 11 bases left in between. This CDR3 has 11 residues. The chain's CDR3 is CASSINRAYTF. DNA for the CDR3: TGTGCCAGCAGCATCAACAGGGCCTACACCTTC.

This chain joins TRBV10-3 and TRBJ1-2; TRBD1 might be the D (5 bases). Trimming removed 4 bases from V and 8 bases from J, with 11 bases in between. CDR3 size: 12 residues. CDR1 and CDR2 (germline): ENHRY, SYGVKD. The CDR3 region is CAISAAGDGYTF. The CDR3 DNA follows: TGTGCCATCAGTGCGGCCGGGGACGGCTACACCTTC.

The rearrangement uses TRBV23-1 and TRBJ2-1; no reliable D call. TRBV23-1 is annotated as an ORF whose role is uncertain. The CDR3 is 16 residues long. Trimming cost V 3 bases and J 3 bases, with 15 bases left between them. The CDR3 region has the DNA TGCGCCAGCAGTCACCCCCCGGGTCCCTACTACAATGAGCAGTTCTTC. Translation gives CASSHPPGPYYNEQFF.

The V call is TRBV9, the J call TRBJ1-1; TRBD1 aligns across 9 bases. The germline V gene has CDR1 SGDLS and CDR2 YYNGEE. V lost 0 bases to trimming and J lost 4 bases; unmatched junction nucleotides: 4. CDR3 length: 15 residues. In DNA form, the CDR3 reads TGTGCCAGCAGCGTAGGGGGGACAGGGCTCACTGAAGCTTTCTTT. It translates to CASSVGGTGLTEAFF.

This chain links TRBV18 with TRBJ2-1; 7 nucleotides match TRBD1. The V and J ends lost 4 bases and 11 bases, in that order; junction bases with no gene match: 11. Germline CDR1 and CDR2: KGHSH and LQKENI. The CDR3 is 14 residues long. CDR3 loop: CASSLGQESPKQFF. The CDR3 DNA reads as TGTGCCAGCTCACTTGGACAGGAGTCTCCTAAGCAGTTCTTC.

The rearrangement uses TRBV6-1 and TRBJ1-2, with a possible D match to TRBD1 (6 bases). The V end was cut by 1 base, the J end by 4 bases, with 13 bases between. CDR3 length: 15 amino acids. Germline CDR1 MNHNS, CDR2 SASEGT. The CDR3 bases are TGTGCCAGCAGTGAAGTGCGGACAGACCTCTATGGCTACACCTTC. It encodes CASSEVRTDLYGYTF.

This clone was detected once. The chain couples TRBV9 to TRBJ2-1, with 10 bases matching TRBD1. The length of the CDR3 is 17 residues. Germline-derived CDR1 and CDR2 are SGDLS and YYNGEE. Trimming cost V 0 bases and J 6 bases; bases outside gene matches: 9. CDR3 sequence reads: CASSVVGGTGVGNEQFF. The CDR3 DNA is TGTGCCAGCAGCGTAGTGGGAGGGACAGGGGTTGGCAATGAGCAGTTCTTC.

This chain connects TRBV5-1 to TRBJ1-2; D not resolved. The length of the CDR3 is 13 residues. CDR1 is SGHRS and CDR2 is YFSETQ in the germline V gene. Trimming shortened V by 0 bases and J by 2 bases, and 5 bases separated the two germline ends. In DNA form, the CDR3 reads TGCGCCAGCAGCTTGGAGGGAAACTATGGCTACACCTTC. It specifies CASSLEGNYGYTF.

The genes are TRBV10-2 and TRBJ2-5; TRBD1 agrees at 9 bases. The end of the DNA fits TRBJ2-7 better, so the J call may be wrong. Germline assignment: CDR1 WSHSY and CDR2 SAAADI. The CDR3 has 14 residues. CDR3 residues: CASSDRDRAYEQYF. In nucleotides, the CDR3 is TGCGCCAGCAGTGACCGGGACAGGGCTTACGAGCAGTACTTC.

The chain carries TRBV15 and TRBJ2-3; D is ambiguous. The V gene lost 0 bases and the J gene lost 0 bases, with 7 bases spanning the gap. The germline V gene has CDR1 LNHNV and CDR2 YYDKDF (reference sequence). This CDR3 comprises 15 residues. The CDR3 is CATSREVHSTDTQYF. In DNA form, the CDR3 reads TGTGCCACCAGCAGAGAAGTCCACAGCACAGATACGCAGTATTTT. The variable domain in full, with the rest retrieved from reference TRBV15 and TRBJ2-3, is DAMVIQNPRYQVTQFGKPVTLSCSQTLNHNVMYWYQQKSSQAPKLLFHYYDKDFNNEADTPDNFQSRRPNTSFCFLDIRSPGLGDTAMYLCATSREVHSTDTQYFGPGTRLTVL.

The rearrangement links TRBV30 to TRBJ2-7, with D perhaps matching TRBD1 or TRBD2 (5 bases each). This CDR3 is built from 17 residues. V was shortened by 0 bases and J by 0 bases, with 18 bases between the two germline ends. The germline V gene has CDR1 GTSNPN and CDR2 SVGIG (reference sequence). In nucleotides, the CDR3 is TGTGCCTGGAGTGTGAGCAGGGTGTGGGGGAGCTCCTACGAGCAGTACTTC. Translation: CAWSVSRVWGSSYEQYF. The variable domain in full, with the rest retrieved from reference TRBV30 and TRBJ2-7, is SQTIHQWPATLVQPVGSPLSLECTVEGTSNPNLYWYRQAAGRGLQLLFYSVGIGQISSEVPQNLSASRPQDRQFILSSKKLLLSDSGFYLCAWSVSRVWGSSYEQYFGPGTRLTVT.

The chain is built from TRBV7-8 and TRBJ2-7; TRBD1 matches 8 bases. The CDR3 sequence is 14 residues long. J was trimmed by 2 bases and V by 4 bases; bases with no gene match: 4. Germline V gene data show CDR1 as SGHVS and CDR2 as FQNEAQ. The CDR3 nucleotides read TGTGCCAGCAGCTCCAGACAGGGGACCTACGAGCAGTACTTC. The encoded protein is CASSSRQGTYEQYF. The full variable domain, rest sourced from reference TRBV7-8 and TRBJ2-7, is GAGVSQSPRYKVAKRGQDVALRCDPISGHVSLFWYQQALGQGPEFLTYFQNEAQLDKSGLPSDRFFAERPEGSVSTLKIQRTQQEDSAVYLCASSSRQGTYEQYFGPGTRLTVT.

V is TRBV11-2 and J is TRBJ2-7; D remains ambiguous. CDR1 is SGHAT, CDR2 FQNNGV, per germline. There are 14 residues in the CDR3. The V end lost 0 bases, the J end lost 2 bases, and 8 bases lay between the germline ends. In DNA form, the CDR3 reads TGTGCCAGCAGCTTAGATCCGGGTGCCTACGAGCAGTACTTC. Protein: CASSLDPGAYEQYF.

This clone was seen only a few times. The rearrangement joins TRBV4-3 to TRBJ1-5; D unresolved. The CDR3 is made up of 13 amino acids. V lost 0 bases to trimming and J lost 3 bases, with 3 bases between them. Germline V lookup: CDR1 LGHNA, CDR2 YSLEER. The CDR3: CASSQETNQPQHF. Written as DNA, the CDR3 is TGCGCCAGCAGCCAAGAAACCAATCAGCCCCAGCATTTT.